These 20 T cell receptor beta chains were sequenced from one sample in a study of blood T cell repertoires in COVID-19. The repertoire was sequenced with immunoSEQ multiplex PCR; TCRdb's copy has only in-frame clones and lacks some. The repertoire holds some 250,000 clones, with about 91% as singletons. Sequencing was carried out using PBMCs or T cells enriched from blood (not recorded which). These receptors originate from a human donor in a cohort exposed to, infected with or recovered from COVID-19 (not recorded which). The donor label of this sample is uncertain.

This chain joins TRBV27 and TRBJ1-1; 8 bases line up with TRBD1. This CDR3 has 15 residues. Germline V gene sequence: CDR1 MNHEY, CDR2 SMNVEV (reference sequence). J lost 5 bases, V lost 2 bases, and 7 bases had no gene match. The chain's CDR3 is CASSLTQGASTEAFF. In DNA, the CDR3 is TGTGCCAGCAGTTTAACCCAGGGGGCATCTACTGAAGCTTTCTTT.

The chain is built from TRBV7-2 and TRBJ1-5; possibly TRBD1 for D (6 bases). V lost 5 bases and J 0 bases, leaving 11 bases between the germline ends. The germline V gene encodes CDR1 SGHTA and CDR2 FQGNSA. CDR3 size: 15 residues. CDR3 amino acids: CASSPRRGSNQPQHF. In nucleotides, the CDR3 is TGTGCCAGCAGCCCCCGCAGGGGTAGCAATCAGCCCCAGCATTTT.

This clone is a singleton in its sample. Additional DNA sequences in this sample encode the identical CDR3. The chain combines TRBV5-1 with TRBJ1-2; 9 nucleotides align to TRBD1. The CDR3 contains 13 residues. The V segment lost 0 bases and the J segment 8 bases; nucleotides outside the gene matches: 2. Per the germline V gene, CDR1 is SGHRS and CDR2 is YFSETQ. The CDR3 nucleotides read TGCGCCAGCAGCTTGGGGACAGGGGACGGCTACACCTTC. Translating it yields CASSLGTGDGYTF. Together with reference TRBV5-1 and TRBJ1-2, the CDR3 gives the full variable domain: KAGVTQTPRYLIKTRGQQVTLSCSPISGHRSVSWYQQTPGQGLQFLFEYFSETQRNKGNFPGRFSGRQFSNSRSEMNVSTLELGDSALYLCASSLGTGDGYTFGSGTRLTVV.

V is TRBV12-3 or TRBV12-4 and J is TRBJ1-5; a possible D gene is TRBD1 (5 bases). Trimming pared 4 bases from V and 5 bases from J, leaving 9 bases between. The CDR3 has 13 residues. The CDR3 sequence: CASSSGDDQPQHF. For the CDR3, the DNA is TGTGCCAGCAGTTCGGGGGACGATCAGCCCCAGCATTTT.

The chain has TRBV4-2 and TRBJ2-7; 7 bases fit TRBD1. Germline V gene sequence: CDR1 LGHNA, CDR2 YNFKEQ. V was pared by 8 bases and J by 6 bases, with 7 bases of the junction left unmatched. The CDR3 contains 12 residues. Here the CDR3 DNA reads TGTGCCAGCGGACAAGGGGGCGGCGAGCAGTACTTC. As protein: CASGQGGGEQYF.

There are a few counts of this clone. The gene calls are TRBV4-3 and TRBJ2-4; a possible D gene is TRBD2 (6 bases). Germline V gene lookup returns CDR1 LGHNA and CDR2 YSLEER. CDR3 size: 19 residues. Trimming cost V 0 bases and J 0 bases, with 18 bases left between them. CDR3: CASSQEHQGGRKAKNIQYF. The CDR3 nucleotides read TGCGCCAGCAGCCAAGAACACCAAGGAGGGAGGAAAGCCAAAAACATTCAGTACTTC.

V is TRBV7-2 and J is TRBJ1-5; a possible D gene is TRBD1 (5 bases). V gave up 3 bases and J gave up 4 bases, with 10 bases separating them. CDR1 and CDR2 from the germline V gene are SGHTA and FQGNSA. The CDR3 is 14 amino acids. This CDR3 is CASSLVQENQPQHF. The CDR3 region has the DNA TGTGCCAGCAGCTTGGTACAGGAGAATCAGCCCCAGCATTTT.

This clone has more than one count but fewer than ten. The chain has TRBV12-3 or TRBV12-4 and TRBJ1-2; the D is unclear. V was trimmed by 5 bases and J by 5 bases, leaving 6 bases between them. The length of the CDR3 is 11 residues. The CDR3 protein is CASSDGYGYTF. CDR3 in DNA: TGTGCCAGCAGTGACGGGTATGGCTACACCTTC.

The chain employs TRBV24-1 and TRBJ1-4, with D possibly matching TRBD1 (5 bases). V was trimmed by 3 bases and J by 8 bases, leaving 12 bases between them. Germline V gives CDR1 KGHDR, CDR2 SFDVKD. The CDR3 contains 14 residues. The DNA of the CDR3 is TGTGCCACCAGTGATACCAGGGATGAGGAAAAACTGTTTTTT. This sequence encodes CATSDTRDEEKLFF.

The chain uses TRBV7-9 and TRBJ2-3; D may be TRBD2 (5 bases). The V end was cut by 4 bases, the J end by 0 bases, with 8 bases between. The CDR3 loop spans 14 amino acids. CDR1 is SEHNR and CDR2 is FQNEAQ in the germline V gene (reference sequence). CDR3 coding DNA: TGTGCCAGCAGCTCCCGACTAAGCACAGATACGCAGTATTTT. This codes for CASSSRLSTDTQYF.

This rearrangement joins TRBV12-3 or TRBV12-4 to TRBJ1-6; D is undetermined. The CDR3 sequence is 12 residues long. Trimming removed 3 bases from V and 9 bases from J, with 6 bases in between. The CDR3 DNA sequence: TGTGCCAGCAGTTTGGTCGGTTCACCCCTCCACTTT. It translates to CASSLVGSPLHF.

J is TRBJ1-5 and V is TRBV9, with TRBD1 matching over 9 bases. The CDR3 contains 14 residues. The trim removed 1 base at V and 6 bases at J, leaving 2 bases unmatched. Per the germline V gene, CDR1 is SGDLS and CDR2 is YYNGEE. The CDR3 DNA sequence: TGTGCCAGCAGCGTAACAGGGGGCAGTCAGCCCCAGCATTTT. Residues: CASSVTGGSQPQHF.

As DNA, the CDR3 is TGTGCCAGCAGGAGGACAGGGTCTGACGGCTACACCTTC. Translated, it gives CASRRTGSDGYTF. This rearrangement joins TRBV6-4 to TRBJ1-2, with 8 bases aligning to TRBD1. Germline V gene sequence: CDR1 MRHNA, CDR2 SNTAGT. This CDR3 region has 13 residues. Trimming took 6 bases from V and 8 from J; bases not matched to a gene: 8.

This chain joins TRBV5-1 and TRBJ2-2; maybe TRBD2 (7 bases). The CDR3 extends over 18 amino acids. Germline V gene lookup returns CDR1 SGHRS and CDR2 YFSETQ. Trimming pared 5 bases from V and 0 bases from J, leaving 20 bases between. CDR3 residues: CASRLRRGGYANTGELFF. The CDR3 bases are TGCGCCAGCAGGTTACGGCGCGGGGGCTACGCGAACACCGGGGAGCTGTTTTTT. Based on the CDR3 plus reference TRBV5-1 and TRBJ2-2, the full variable domain is KAGVTQTPRYLIKTRGQQVTLSCSPISGHRSVSWYQQTPGQGLQFLFEYFSETQRNKGNFPGRFSGRQFSNSRSEMNVSTLELGDSALYLCASRLRRGGYANTGELFFGEGSRLTVL.

V and J are TRBV5-1 and TRBJ2-3; a weak D match, TRBD1 (6 bases). Trimming stripped 5 bases from V and 6 bases from J, with 13 bases between. Germline loops: CDR1 SGHRS, CDR2 YFSETQ. The CDR3 runs to 13 residues. This chain's CDR3 is CASRDSGVDTQYF. DNA of the CDR3: TGCGCCAGCAGGGACAGTGGGGTGGATACGCAGTATTTT.

The chain couples TRBV9 to TRBJ1-5; 8 bases are shared with TRBD1. J was trimmed by 3 bases and V by 5 bases; bases with no gene match: 4. Germline CDR1 is SGDLS and CDR2 is YYNGEE. The CDR3 contains 14 residues. Written as DNA, the CDR3 is TGTGCCAGCAGTGGGGACAGGTACAATCAGCCCCAGCATTTT. It specifies CASSGDRYNQPQHF.

V is TRBV11-2 and J is TRBJ1-1; perhaps TRBD1 as D (6 bases). Trimming removed 0 bases from V and 6 bases from J, with 20 bases in between. The germline V gene has CDR1 SGHAT and CDR2 FQNNGV. The CDR3 is 17 residues long. The CDR3, as DNA: TGTGCCAGCAGCTTAGACGTCAGGGCAGCCTGGGGGCCTGAAGCTTTCTTT. Its translation: CASSLDVRAAWGPEAFF.

In this sample, this clone turned up once. Here the CDR3 reads CAISEAGAGNTEAFF. CDR3 coding DNA: TGTGCCATCAGTGAGGCGGGGGCCGGGAACACTGAAGCTTTCTTT. The chain carries TRBV10-3 and TRBJ1-1; D is possibly TRBD1 (6 bases). Looked up from germline, CDR1 is ENHRY and CDR2 is SYGVKD. Deletions cut 2 bases from V and 1 base from J, with 11 bases between. This CDR3 is 15 amino acids long.

As for this clone: Distinct nucleotide sequences in the sample also encode this CDR3. The V and J genes are TRBV11-2 and TRBJ2-7; 7 bases are shared with TRBD1. The J segment lost 4 bases and the V segment lost 1 base, leaving 4 bases of the junction unmatched. Germline V lookup: CDR1 SGHAT, CDR2 FQNNGV. The CDR3 runs to 14 residues. The CDR3 DNA reads TGTGCCAGCAGCTTAGGGACAGGCGGGTACGAGCAGTACTTC. As protein: CASSLGTGGYEQYF. The whole variable domain, filled in from reference TRBV11-2 and TRBJ2-7, reads EAGVAQSPRYKIIEKRQSVAFWCNPISGHATLYWYQQILGQGPKLLIQFQNNGVVDDSQLPKDRFSAERLKGVDSTLKIQPAKLEDSAVYLCASSLGTGGYEQYFGPGTRLTVT.

The V gene is TRBV27, the J gene TRBJ1-2; 9 bases fit TRBD1. This CDR3 is 12 amino acids long. With 6 bases clipped from V and 8 bases from J, the junction kept 4 bases outside the gene matches. The germline CDR1 and CDR2 sequences are MNHEY and SMNVEV (reference sequence). CDR3 sequence (DNA): TGTGCCAGCAGAGGGACAGGGTCGGGCTACACCTTC. This translates into CASRGTGSGYTF.